The entry below describes one TCR beta chain. This specimen belongs to a study of blood T cell repertoires in COVID-19. For the study at large: Donors in the United States, Italy and Spain gave samples during acute or convalescent COVID-19. PBMCs, B-cell-depleted T cells, or T cells were the source of the cDNA or gDNA that made up the material.

Germline values: CDR1 SGDLS, CDR2 YYNGEE. V was clipped by 1 base and J by 8 bases, with 13 bases between them. This CDR3 spans 14 amino acids. Repertoires were generated with immunoSEQ multiplex PCR, while TCRdb's copy carries only in-frame clones and drops some. Altogether approximately 26,000 clones are present, 82% being singletons, with the ten largest covering under 2%. Sequenced sample: peripheral blood. The receptor was isolated from a man at least 80 years old with active or convalescent COVID-19. The chain is built from TRBV9 and TRBJ2-1; a possible D gene is TRBD2 (5 bases). CDR3 bases: TGTGCCAGCAGCGTATCACCGAGCGGTGATGAGCAGTTCTTC. Translated, it gives CASSVSPSGDEQFF.